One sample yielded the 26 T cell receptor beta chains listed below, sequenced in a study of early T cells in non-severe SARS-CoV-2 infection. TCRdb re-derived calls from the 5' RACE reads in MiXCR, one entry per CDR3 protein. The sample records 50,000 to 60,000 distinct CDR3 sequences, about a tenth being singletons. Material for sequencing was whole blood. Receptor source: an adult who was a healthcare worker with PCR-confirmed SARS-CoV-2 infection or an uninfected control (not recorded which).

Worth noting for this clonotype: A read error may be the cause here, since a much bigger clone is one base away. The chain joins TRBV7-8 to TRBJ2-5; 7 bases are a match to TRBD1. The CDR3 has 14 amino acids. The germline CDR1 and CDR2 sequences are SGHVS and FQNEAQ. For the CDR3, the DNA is TGTGCCAGCTACAGGGGCCCCCTACAAGAGAACCAGTACTTC. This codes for CASYRGPLQENQYF.

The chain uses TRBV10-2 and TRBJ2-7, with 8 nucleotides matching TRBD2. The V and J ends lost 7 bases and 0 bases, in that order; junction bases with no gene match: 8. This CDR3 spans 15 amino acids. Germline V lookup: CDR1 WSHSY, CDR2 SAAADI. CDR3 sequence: CASTFSGGSSYEQYF. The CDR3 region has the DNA TGCGCCAGCACCTTCAGCGGGGGAAGCTCCTACGAGCAGTACTTC.

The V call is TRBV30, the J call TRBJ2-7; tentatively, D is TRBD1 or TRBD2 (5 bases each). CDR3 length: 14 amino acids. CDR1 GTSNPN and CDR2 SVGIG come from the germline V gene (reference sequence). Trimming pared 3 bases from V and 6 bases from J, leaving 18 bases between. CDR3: CAWRRGDLALEQYF. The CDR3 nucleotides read TGTGCCTGGAGGAGAGGGGACCTTGCGCTCGAGCAGTACTTC.

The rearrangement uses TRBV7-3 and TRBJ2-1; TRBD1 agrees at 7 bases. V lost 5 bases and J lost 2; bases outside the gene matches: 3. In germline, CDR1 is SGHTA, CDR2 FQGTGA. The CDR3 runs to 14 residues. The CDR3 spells CASSGTEAYNEQFF. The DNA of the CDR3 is TGTGCCAGCAGCGGGACAGAGGCCTACAATGAGCAGTTCTTC. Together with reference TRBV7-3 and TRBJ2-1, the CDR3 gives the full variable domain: GAGVSQTPSNKVTEKGKYVELRCDPISGHTALYWYRQSLGQGPEFLIYFQGTGAADDSGLPNDRFFAVRPEGSVSTLKIQRTERGDSAVYLCASSGTEAYNEQFFGPGTRLTVL.

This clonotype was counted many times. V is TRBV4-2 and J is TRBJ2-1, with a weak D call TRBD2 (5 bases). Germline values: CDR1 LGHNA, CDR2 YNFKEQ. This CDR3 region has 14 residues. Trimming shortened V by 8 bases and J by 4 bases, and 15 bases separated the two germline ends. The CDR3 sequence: CASGERESYNEQFF. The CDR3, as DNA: TGTGCCAGCGGTGAGAGGGAATCATACAATGAGCAGTTCTTC.

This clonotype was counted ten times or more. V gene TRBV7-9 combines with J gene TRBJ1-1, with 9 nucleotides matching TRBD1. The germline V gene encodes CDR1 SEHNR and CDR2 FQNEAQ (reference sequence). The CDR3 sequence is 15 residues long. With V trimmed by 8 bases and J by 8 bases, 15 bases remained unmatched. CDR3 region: CASSILSGTGIEAFF. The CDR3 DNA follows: TGTGCCAGCTCAATACTTTCCGGGACAGGGATCGAAGCTTTCTTT.

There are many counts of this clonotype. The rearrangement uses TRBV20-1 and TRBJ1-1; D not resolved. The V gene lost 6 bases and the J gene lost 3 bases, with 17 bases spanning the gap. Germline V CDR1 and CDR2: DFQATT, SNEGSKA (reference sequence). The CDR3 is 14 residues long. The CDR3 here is CSASFRVGYTEAFF. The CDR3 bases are TGCAGTGCCTCCTTCCGAGTAGGCTACACTGAAGCTTTCTTT.

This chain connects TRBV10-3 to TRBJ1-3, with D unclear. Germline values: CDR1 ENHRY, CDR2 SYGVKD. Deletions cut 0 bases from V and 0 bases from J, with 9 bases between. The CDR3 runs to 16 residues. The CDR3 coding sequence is TGTGCCATCAGTGAGTCCGCCGCAGTCTCTGGAAACACCATATATTTT. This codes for CAISESAAVSGNTIYF.

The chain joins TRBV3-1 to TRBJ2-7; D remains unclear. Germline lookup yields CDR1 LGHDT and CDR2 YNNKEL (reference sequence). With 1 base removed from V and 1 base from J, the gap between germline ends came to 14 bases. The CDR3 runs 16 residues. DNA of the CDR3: TGTGCCAGCAGCCAAGCGGGTCTCCTAACTTCCTACGAGCAGTACTTC. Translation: CASSQAGLLTSYEQYF.

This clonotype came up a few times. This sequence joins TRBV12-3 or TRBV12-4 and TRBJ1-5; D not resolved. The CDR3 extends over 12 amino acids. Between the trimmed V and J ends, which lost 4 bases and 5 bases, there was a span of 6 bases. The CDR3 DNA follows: TGTGCCAGCAGTTCCGAACATCAGCCCCAGCATTTT. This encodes CASSSEHQPQHF.

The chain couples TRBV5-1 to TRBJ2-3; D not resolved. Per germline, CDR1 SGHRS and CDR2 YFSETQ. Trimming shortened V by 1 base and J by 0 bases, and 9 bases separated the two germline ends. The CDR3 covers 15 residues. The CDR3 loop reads CASSLWGLSTDTQYF. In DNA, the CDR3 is TGCGCCAGCAGCTTGTGGGGTCTAAGCACAGATACGCAGTATTTT.

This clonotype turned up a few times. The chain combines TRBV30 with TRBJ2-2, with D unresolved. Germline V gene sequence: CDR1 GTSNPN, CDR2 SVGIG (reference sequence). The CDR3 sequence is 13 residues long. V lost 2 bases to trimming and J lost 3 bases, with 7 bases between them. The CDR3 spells CAWSPQYTGELFF. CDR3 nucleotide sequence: TGTGCCTGGAGTCCCCAGTACACCGGGGAGCTGTTTTTT.

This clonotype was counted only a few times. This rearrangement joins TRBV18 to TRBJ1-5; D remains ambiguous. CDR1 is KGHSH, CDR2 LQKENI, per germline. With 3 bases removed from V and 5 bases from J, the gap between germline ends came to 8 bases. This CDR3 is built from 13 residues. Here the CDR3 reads CASSPGDDQPQHF. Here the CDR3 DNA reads TGTGCCAGCTCACCTGGAGATGATCAGCCCCAGCATTTT.

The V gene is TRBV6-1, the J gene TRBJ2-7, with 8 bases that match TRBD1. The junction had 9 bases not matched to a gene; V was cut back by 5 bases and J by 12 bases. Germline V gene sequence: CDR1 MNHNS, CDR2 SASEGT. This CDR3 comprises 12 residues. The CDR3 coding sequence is TGTGCCAGCAGTCGGGACAGGCTAATAAGGTACTTC. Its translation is CASSRDRLIRYF.

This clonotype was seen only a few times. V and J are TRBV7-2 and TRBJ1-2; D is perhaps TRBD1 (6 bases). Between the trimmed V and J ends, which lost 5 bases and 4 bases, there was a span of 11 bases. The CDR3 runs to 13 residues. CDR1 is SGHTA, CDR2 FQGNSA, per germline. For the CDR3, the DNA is TGTGCCAGCAGCCCCCGGACAGCCTATGGCTACACCTTC. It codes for CASSPRTAYGYTF.

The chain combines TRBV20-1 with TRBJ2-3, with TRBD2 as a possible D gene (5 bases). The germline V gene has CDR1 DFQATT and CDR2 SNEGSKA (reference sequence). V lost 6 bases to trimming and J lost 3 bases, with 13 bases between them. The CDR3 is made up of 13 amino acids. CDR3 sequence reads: CSAGEQSTDTQYF. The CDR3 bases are TGCAGTGCCGGGGAACAGTCAACAGATACGCAGTATTTT.

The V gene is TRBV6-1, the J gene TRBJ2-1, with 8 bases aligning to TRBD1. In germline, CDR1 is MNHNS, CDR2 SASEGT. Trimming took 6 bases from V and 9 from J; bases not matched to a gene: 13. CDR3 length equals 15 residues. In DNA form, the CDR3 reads TGTGCCAGCAGCCCGACAGGGGAAGTGACAGGTGAGCAGTTCTTC. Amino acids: CASSPTGEVTGEQFF.

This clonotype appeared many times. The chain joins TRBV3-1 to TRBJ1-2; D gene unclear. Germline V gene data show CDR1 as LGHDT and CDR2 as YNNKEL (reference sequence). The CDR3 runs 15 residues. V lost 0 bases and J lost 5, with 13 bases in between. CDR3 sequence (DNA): TGTGCCAGCAGCCAAGACTTCGTCAGCTCATATGGCTACACCTTC. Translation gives CASSQDFVSSYGYTF.

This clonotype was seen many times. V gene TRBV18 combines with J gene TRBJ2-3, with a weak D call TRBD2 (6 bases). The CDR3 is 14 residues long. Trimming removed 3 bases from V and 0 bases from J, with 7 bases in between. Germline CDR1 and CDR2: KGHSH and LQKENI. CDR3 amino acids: CASSPGTSTDTQYF. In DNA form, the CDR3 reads TGTGCCAGCTCACCGGGGACTAGCACAGATACGCAGTATTTT.

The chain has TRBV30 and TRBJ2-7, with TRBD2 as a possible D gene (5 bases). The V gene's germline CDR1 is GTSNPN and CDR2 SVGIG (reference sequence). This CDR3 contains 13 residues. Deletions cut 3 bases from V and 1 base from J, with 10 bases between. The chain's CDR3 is CAWRRDYSYEQYF. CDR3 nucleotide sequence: TGTGCCTGGAGGCGAGACTATTCCTACGAGCAGTACTTC.

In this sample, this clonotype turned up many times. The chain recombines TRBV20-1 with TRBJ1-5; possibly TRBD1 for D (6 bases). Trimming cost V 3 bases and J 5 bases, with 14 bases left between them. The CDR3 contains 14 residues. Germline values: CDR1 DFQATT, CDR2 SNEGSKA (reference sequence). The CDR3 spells CSASAAGDHQPQHF. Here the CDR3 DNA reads TGCAGTGCTAGTGCGGCAGGGGATCATCAGCCCCAGCATTTT.

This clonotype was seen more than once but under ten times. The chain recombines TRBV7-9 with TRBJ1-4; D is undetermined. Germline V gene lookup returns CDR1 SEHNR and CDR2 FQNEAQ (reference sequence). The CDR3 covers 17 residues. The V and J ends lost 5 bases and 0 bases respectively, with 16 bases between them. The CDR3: CASSKPADSATNEKLFF. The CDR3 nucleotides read TGTGCCAGCAGCAAACCGGCAGATTCTGCAACTAATGAAAAACTGTTTTTT.

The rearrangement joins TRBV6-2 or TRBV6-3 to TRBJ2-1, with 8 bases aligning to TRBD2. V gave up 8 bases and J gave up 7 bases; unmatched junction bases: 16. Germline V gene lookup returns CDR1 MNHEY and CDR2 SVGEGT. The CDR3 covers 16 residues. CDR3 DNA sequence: TGTGCCAGCCAAAAAACTAGCGGCTTCCGGGGTAATGAGCAGTTCTTC. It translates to CASQKTSGFRGNEQFF.

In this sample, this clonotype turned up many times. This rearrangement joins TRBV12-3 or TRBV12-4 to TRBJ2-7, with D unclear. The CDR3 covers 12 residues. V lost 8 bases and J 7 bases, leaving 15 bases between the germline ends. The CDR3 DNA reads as TGTGCCAGCGGGTCCCAAGTTGGAGAGCAGTACTTC. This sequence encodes CASGSQVGEQYF.

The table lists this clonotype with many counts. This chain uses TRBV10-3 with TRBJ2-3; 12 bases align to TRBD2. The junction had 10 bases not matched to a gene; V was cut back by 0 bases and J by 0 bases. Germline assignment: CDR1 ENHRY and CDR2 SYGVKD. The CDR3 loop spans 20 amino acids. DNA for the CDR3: TGTGCCATCAGTGAGTCACCCACTAGCGGGGGGCTCTCTAGCACAGATACGCAGTATTTT. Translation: CAISESPTSGGLSSTDTQYF.

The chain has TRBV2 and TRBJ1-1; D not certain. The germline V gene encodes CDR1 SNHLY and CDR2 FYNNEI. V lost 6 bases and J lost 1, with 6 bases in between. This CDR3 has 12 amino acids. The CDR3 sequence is CASRGWNTEAFF. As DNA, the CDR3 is TGTGCCAGCAGAGGTTGGAACACTGAAGCTTTCTTT.